This T cell receptor (beta chain) was recovered during a study of cytomegalovirus exposure and HLA in healthy donors. The CDR3 extends over 14 amino acids. Germline V gene sequence: CDR1 WNHNN, CDR2 SYGVQD (reference sequence). Concerning this clone: Its target is not known.

The PCR made use of 60 Vbeta and 13 Jbeta primers. This table comes from immunoSEQ multiplex PCR, and its TCRdb copy is limited to in-frame clones, with some not included. The sample includes about 150,000 clones, around 80% of them seen just once. General study findings and limits: Indistinguishable V segments such as TRBV6-2 and TRBV6-3 were excluded.

Specimen: PBMCs. The chain is built from TRBV10-1 and TRBJ2-5, with D possibly matching TRBD1 (6 bases). The J call may be wrong; the DNA end is better matched by TRBJ2-7. The source of this sequence is a man aged 25 to 40 in good health. Here the CDR3 DNA reads TGCGCCAGCAGCCCTACCAGGGGACCCTACGAGCAGTACTTC. Protein sequence: CASSPTRGPYEQYF.